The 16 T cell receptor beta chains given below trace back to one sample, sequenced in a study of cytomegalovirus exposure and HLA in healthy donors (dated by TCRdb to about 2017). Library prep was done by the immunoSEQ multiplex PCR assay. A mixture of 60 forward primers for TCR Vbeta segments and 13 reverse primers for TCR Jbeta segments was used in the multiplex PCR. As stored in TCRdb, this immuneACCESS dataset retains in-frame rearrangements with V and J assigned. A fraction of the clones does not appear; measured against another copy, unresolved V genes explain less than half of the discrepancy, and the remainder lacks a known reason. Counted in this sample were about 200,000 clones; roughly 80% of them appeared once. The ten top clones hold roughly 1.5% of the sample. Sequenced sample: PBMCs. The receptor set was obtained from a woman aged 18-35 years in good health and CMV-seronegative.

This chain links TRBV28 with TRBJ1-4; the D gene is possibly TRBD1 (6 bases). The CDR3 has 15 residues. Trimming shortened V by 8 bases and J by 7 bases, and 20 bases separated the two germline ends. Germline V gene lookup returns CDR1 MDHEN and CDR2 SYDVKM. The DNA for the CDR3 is TGTGCCAGCTTCCGGGGGGGGACAAGGAGTGAAAAACTGTTTTTT. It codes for CASFRGGTRSEKLFF.

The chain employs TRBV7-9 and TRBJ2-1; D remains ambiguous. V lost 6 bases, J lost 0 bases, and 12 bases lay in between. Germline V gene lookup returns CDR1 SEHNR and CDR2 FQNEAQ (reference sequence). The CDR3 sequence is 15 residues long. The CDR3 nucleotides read TGTGCCAGCAGAGAGAGGCATAGCTCCTACAATGAGCAGTTCTTC. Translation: CASRERHSSYNEQFF. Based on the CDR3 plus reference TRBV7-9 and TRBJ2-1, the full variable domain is DTGVSQNPRHKITKRGQNVTFRCDPISEHNRLYWYRQTLGQGPEFLTYFQNEAQLEKSRLLSDRFSAERPKGSFSTLEIQRTEQGDSAMYLCASRERHSSYNEQFFGPGTRLTVL.

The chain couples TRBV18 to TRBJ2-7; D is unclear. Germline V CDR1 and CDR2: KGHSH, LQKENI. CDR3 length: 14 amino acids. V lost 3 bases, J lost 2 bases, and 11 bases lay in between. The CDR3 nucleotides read TGTGCCAGCTCACCCGGAGTGGCCGCCTACGAGCAGTACTTC. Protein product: CASSPGVAAYEQYF.

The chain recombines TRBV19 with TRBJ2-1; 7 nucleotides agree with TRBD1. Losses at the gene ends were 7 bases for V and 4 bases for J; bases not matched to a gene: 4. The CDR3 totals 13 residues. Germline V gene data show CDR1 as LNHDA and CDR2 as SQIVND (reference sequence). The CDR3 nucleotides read TGTGCCAGTATTGGGACAGAGTACAATGAGCAGTTCTTC. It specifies CASIGTEYNEQFF.

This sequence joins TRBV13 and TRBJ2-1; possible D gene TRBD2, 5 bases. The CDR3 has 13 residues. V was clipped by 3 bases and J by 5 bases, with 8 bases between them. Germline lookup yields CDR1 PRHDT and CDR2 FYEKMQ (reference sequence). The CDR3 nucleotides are TGTGCCAGCAGCTTCGGAGCGGACAATGAGCAGTTCTTC. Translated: CASSFGADNEQFF.

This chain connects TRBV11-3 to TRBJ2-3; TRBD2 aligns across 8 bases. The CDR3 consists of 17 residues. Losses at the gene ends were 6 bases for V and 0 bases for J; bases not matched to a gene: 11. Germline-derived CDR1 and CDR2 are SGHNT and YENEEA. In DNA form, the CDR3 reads TGTGCCAGCAGTGCATTTAGCGGGATGGCTAGCACAGATACGCAGTATTTT. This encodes CASSAFSGMASTDTQYF.

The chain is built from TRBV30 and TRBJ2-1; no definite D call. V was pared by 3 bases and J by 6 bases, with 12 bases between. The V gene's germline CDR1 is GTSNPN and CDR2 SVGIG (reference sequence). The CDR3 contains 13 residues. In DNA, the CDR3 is TGTGCCTGGAGCGTCACCCAGGTCAATGAGCAGTTCTTC. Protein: CAWSVTQVNEQFF.

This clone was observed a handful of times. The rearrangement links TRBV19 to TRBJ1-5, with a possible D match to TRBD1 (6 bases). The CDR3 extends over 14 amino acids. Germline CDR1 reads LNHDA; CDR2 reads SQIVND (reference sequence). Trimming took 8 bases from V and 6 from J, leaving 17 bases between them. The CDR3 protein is CASSRDRLGQPQHF. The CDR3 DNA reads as TGTGCCAGTTCCAGAGACAGGTTGGGTCAGCCCCAGCATTTT.

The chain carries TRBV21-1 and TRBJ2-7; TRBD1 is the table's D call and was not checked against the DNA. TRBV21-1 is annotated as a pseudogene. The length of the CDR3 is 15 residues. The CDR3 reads CASGYRDTKVYEQYV. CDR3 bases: TGTGCCAGCGGCTACAGGGACACGAAGGTCTACGAGCAGTACGTC.

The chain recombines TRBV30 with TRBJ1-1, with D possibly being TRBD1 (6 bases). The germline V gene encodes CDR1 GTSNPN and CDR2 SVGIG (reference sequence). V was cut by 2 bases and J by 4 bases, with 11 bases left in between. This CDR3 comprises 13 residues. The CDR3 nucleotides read TGTGCCTGGAGTCCCCGGGGGGCCACTGAAGCTTTCTTT. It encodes CAWSPRGATEAFF.

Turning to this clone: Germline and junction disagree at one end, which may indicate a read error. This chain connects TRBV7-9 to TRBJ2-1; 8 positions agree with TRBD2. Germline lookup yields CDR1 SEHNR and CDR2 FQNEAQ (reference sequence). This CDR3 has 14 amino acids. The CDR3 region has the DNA TGTTCCAGCAGCTTAGGGGCGGGAGGAAATGAGCAGTTCTTC. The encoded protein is CSSSLGAGGNEQFF.

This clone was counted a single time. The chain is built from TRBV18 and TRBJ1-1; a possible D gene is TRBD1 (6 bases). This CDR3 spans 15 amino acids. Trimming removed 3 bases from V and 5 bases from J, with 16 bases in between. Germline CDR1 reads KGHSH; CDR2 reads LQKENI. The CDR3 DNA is TGTGCCAGCTCACCTACTGGTGGGCAGGGGACTGAAGCTTTCTTT. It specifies CASSPTGGQGTEAFF.

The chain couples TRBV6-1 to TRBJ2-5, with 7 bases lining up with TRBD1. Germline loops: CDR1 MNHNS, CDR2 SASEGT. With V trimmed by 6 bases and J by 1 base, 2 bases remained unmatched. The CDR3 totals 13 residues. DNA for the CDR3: TGTGCCAGCAGGACAGGGCTCCAAGAGACCCAGTACTTC. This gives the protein CASRTGLQETQYF.

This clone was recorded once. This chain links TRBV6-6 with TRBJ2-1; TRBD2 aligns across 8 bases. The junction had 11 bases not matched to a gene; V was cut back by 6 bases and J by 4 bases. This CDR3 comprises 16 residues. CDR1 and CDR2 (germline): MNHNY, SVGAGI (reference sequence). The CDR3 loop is CASSPRTSSAYNEQFF. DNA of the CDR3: TGTGCCAGCAGCCCTCGGACTAGCTCGGCGTACAATGAGCAGTTCTTC.

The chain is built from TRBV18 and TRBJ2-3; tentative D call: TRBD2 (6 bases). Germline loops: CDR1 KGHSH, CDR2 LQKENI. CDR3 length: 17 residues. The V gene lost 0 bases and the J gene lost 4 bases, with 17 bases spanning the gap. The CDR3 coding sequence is TGTGCCAGCTCACCACCGGGCCGGGGGTCGGGCGCAGATACGCAGTATTTT. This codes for CASSPPGRGSGADTQYF.

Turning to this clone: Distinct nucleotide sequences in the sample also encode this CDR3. The CDR3 region is CASSTRQDTQYF. The CDR3, as DNA: TGTGCCAGTAGTACCCGACAGGACACGCAGTATTTT. The V gene is TRBV19, the J gene TRBJ2-3; TRBD1 might be the D (6 bases). Germline V lookup: CDR1 LNHDA, CDR2 SQIVND (reference sequence). The CDR3 length is 12 residues. Trimming removed 4 bases at V and 9 bases at J, with 11 bases between.